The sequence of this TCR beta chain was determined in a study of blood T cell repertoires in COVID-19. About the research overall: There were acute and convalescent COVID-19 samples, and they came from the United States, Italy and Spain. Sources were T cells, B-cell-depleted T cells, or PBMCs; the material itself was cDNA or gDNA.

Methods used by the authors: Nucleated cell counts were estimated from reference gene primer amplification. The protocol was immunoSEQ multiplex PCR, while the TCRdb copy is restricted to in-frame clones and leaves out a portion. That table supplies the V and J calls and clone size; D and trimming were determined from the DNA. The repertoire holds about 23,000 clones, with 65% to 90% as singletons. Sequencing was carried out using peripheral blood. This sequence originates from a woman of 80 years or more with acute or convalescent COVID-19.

CDR3 nucleotide sequence: TGTGCCAGCAGTGAATGGGCAGGACTCAGCACAGATACGCAGTATTTT. Encoded protein: CASSEWAGLSTDTQYF. The chain recombines TRBV2 with TRBJ2-3, with TRBD2 as a possible D gene (5 bases). The V end lost 2 bases, the J end lost 0 bases, and 12 bases lay between the germline ends. Germline CDR1 SNHLY, CDR2 FYNNEI. CDR3 size: 16 residues.